This TCR beta chain was profiled in a study of shared clonotypes between healthy human individuals. General study results and limits: Donors were few, which limited the genetic and exposure-history diversity represented.

As to this clone: Its antigen is not known.

Libraries were prepared by immunoSEQ multiplex PCR; TCRdb keeps only in-frame clonotypes and omits some of them. The table shows about 490,000 clones, with approximately 81% occurring only once. This TCR came from a woman aged 40 to 50 in good health. Some clones in this sample may be carry-over from other donors' samples. What was sequenced was PBMCs.

In nucleotides, the CDR3 is TGCGCCAGCAGCCCGGCCCCTAGTCTCGACGAGCAGTACTTC. It yields the protein CASSPAPSLDEQYF. This sequence joins TRBV5-1 and TRBJ2-7; D uncertain. V was clipped by 4 bases and J by 5 bases, with 16 bases between them. CDR3 size: 14 residues. CDR1 and CDR2 (germline): SGHRS, YFSETQ.